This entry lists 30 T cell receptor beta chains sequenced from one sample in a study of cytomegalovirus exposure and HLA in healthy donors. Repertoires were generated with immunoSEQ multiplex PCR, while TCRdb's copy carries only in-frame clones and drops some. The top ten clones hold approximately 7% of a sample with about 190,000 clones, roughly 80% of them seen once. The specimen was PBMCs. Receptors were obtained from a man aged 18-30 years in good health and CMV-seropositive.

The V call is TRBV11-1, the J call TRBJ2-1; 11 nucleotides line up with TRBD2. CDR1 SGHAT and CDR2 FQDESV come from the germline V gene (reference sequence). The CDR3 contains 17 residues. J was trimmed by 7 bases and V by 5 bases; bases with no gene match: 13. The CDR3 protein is CASSRELAGAYLNEQFF. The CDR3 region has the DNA TGTGCCAGCAGCCGCGAACTAGCGGGAGCTTACCTAAATGAGCAGTTCTTC.

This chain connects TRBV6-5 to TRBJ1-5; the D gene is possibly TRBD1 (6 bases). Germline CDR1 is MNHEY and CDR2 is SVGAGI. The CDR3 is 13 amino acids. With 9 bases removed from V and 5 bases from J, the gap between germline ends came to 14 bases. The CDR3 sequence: CASSRGRDQPQHF. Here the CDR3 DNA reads TGTGCCAGTTCCAGGGGCAGGGATCAGCCCCAGCATTTT.

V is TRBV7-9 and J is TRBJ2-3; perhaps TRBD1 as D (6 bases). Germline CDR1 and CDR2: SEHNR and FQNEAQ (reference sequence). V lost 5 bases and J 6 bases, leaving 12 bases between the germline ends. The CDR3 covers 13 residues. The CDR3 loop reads CASSPRGGDTQYF. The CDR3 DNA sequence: TGTGCCAGCAGCCCCAGGGGTGGGGATACGCAGTATTTT.

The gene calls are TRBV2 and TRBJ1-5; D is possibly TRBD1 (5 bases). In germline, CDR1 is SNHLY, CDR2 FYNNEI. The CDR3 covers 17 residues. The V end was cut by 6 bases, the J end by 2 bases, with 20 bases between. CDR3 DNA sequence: TGTGCCAGCAGCGTTAGATTAGGAGGGGCGGGCAATCAGCCCCAGCATTTT. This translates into CASSVRLGGAGNQPQHF.

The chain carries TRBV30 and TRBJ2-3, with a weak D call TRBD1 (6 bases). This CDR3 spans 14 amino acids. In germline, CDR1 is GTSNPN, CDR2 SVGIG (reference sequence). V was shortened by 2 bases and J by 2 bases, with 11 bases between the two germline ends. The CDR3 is CAWSKDRNTDTQYF. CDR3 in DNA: TGTGCCTGGAGTAAGGACAGAAACACAGATACGCAGTATTTT.

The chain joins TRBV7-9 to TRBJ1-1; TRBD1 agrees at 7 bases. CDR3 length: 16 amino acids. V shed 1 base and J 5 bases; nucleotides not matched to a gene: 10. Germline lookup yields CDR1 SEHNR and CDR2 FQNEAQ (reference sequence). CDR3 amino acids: CASSLEDRVSKTEAFF. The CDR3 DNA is TGTGCCAGCAGCTTAGAAGACAGGGTATCGAAAACTGAAGCTTTCTTT.

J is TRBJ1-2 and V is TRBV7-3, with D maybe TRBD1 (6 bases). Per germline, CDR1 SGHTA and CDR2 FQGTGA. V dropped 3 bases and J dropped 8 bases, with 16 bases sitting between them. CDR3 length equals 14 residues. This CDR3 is CASSFRTVLDGYTF. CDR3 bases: TGTGCCAGCAGCTTCCGGACAGTTTTGGACGGCTACACCTTC.

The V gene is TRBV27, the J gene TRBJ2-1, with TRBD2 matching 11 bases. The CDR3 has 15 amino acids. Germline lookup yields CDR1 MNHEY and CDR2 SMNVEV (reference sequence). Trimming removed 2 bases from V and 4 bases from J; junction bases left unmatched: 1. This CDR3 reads CASSLPSGRYNEQFF. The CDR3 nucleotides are TGTGCCAGCAGTTTACCTAGCGGGAGGTACAATGAGCAGTTCTTC.

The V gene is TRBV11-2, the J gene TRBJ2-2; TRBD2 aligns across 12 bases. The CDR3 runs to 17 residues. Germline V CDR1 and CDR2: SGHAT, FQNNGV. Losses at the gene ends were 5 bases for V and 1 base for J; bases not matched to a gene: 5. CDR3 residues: CASSPPTSGRNTGELFF. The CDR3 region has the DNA TGTGCCAGCAGCCCCCCGACTAGCGGGAGGAACACCGGGGAGCTGTTTTTT.

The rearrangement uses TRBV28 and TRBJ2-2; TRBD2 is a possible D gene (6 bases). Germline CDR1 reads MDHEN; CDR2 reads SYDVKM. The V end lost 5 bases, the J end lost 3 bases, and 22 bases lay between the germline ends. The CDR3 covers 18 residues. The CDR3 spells CASSLATPEGRYTGELFF. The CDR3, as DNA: TGTGCCAGCAGTCTCGCAACCCCGGAGGGCCGGTACACCGGGGAGCTGTTTTTT.

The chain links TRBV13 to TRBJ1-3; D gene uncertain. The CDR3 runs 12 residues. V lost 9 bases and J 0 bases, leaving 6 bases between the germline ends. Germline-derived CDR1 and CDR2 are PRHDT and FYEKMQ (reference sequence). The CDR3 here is CASRYSGNTIYF. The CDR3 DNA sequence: TGTGCCAGTCGTTACTCTGGAAACACCATATATTTT. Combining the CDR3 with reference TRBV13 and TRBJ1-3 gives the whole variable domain AAGVIQSPRHLIKEKRETATLKCYPIPRHDTVYWYQQGPGQDPQFLISFYEKMQSDKGSIPDRFSAQQFSDYHSELNMSSLELGDSALYFCASRYSGNTIYFGEGSWLTVV.

The CDR3 sequence is CASSRGREAWRENTGELFF. In nucleotides, the CDR3 is TGTGCCAGCTCCCGGGGCAGGGAAGCTTGGCGGGAGAACACCGGGGAGCTGTTTTTT. This rearrangement joins TRBV18 to TRBJ2-2, with D tentatively TRBD2 (6 bases). V was shortened by 6 bases and J by 1 base, with 24 bases between the two germline ends. CDR3 length: 19 residues. Germline assignment: CDR1 KGHSH and CDR2 LQKENI.

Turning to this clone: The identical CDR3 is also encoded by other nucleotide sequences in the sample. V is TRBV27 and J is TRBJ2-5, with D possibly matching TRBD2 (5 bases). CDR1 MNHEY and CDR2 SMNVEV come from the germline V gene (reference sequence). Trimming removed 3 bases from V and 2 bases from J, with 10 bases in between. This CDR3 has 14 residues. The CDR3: CASSFRAAQETQYF. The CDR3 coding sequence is TGTGCCAGCAGTTTCCGAGCGGCACAAGAGACCCAGTACTTC.

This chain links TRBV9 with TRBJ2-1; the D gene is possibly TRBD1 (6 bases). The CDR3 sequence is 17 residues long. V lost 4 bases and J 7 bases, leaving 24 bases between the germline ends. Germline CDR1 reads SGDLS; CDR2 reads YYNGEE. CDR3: CASSFQSPWRGTNEQFF. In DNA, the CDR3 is TGTGCCAGCAGCTTCCAATCCCCATGGCGAGGGACAAATGAGCAGTTCTTC.

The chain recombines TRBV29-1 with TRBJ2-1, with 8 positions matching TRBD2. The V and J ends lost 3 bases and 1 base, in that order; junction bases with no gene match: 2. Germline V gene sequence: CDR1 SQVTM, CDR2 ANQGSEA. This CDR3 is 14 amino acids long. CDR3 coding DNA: TGCAGCGTTGACGGCGGGAGGTCCTACAATGAGCAGTTCTTC. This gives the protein CSVDGGRSYNEQFF.

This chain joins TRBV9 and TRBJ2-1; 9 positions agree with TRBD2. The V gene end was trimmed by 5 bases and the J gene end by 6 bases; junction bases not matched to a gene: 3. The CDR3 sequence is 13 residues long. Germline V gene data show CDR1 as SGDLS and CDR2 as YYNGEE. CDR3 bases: TGTGCCAGCAGGGGGACTAGCACCAATGAGCAGTTCTTC. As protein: CASRGTSTNEQFF.

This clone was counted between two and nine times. The CDR3 reads CASSGGGPHEQYF. CDR3 DNA sequence: TGTGCCAGCAGCGGCGGGGGACCCCACGAGCAGTACTTC. The V call is TRBV27, the J call TRBJ2-7, with 7 bases matching TRBD2. V shed 6 bases and J 5 bases; nucleotides not matched to a gene: 7. CDR1 is MNHEY, CDR2 SMNVEV, per germline (reference sequence). The CDR3 has 13 residues.

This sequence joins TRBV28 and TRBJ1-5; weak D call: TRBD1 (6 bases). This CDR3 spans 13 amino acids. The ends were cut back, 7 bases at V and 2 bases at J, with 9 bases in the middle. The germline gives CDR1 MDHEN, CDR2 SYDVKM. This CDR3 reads CASTAGGNQPQHF. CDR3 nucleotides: TGTGCCAGCACAGCAGGGGGCAATCAGCCCCAGCATTTT.

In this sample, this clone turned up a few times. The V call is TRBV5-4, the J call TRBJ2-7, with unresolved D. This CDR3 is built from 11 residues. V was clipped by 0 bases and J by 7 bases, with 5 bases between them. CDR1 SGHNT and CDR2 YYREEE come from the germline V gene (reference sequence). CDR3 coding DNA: TGTGCCAGCAGCTTGGGTGCGGAGCAGTACTTC. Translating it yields CASSLGAEQYF.

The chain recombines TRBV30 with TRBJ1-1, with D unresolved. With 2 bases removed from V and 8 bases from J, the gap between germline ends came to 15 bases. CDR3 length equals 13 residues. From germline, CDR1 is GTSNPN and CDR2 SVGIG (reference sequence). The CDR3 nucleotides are TGTGCCTGGAGTTTAGGTCAGAGGGTAGAAGCTTTCTTT. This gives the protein CAWSLGQRVEAFF.

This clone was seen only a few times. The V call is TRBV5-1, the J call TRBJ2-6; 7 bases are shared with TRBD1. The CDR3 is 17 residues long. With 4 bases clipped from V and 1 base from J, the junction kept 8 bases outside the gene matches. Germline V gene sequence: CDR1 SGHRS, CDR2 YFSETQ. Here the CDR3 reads CASSTQGGSSGANVLTF. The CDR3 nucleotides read TGCGCCAGCAGCACCCAAGGGGGCTCTTCTGGGGCCAACGTCCTGACTTTC.

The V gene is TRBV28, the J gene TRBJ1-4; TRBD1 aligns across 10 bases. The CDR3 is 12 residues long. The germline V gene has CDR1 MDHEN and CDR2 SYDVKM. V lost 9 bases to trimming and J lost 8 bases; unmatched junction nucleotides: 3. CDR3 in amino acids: CASGTGAEKLFF. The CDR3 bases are TGTGCCAGTGGGACAGGGGCCGAAAAACTGTTTTTT.

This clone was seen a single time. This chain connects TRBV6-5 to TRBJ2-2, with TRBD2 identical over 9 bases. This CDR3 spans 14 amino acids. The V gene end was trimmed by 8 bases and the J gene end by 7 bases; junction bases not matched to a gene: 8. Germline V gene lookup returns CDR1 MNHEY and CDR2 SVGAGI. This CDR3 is CASGRREGSGELFF. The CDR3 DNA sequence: TGTGCCAGCGGAAGGCGGGAGGGAAGCGGGGAGCTGTTTTTT.

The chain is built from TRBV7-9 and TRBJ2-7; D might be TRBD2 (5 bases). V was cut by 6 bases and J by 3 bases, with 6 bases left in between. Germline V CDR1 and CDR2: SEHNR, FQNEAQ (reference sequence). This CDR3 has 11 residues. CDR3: CASSRGYEQYF. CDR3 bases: TGTGCCAGCAGTCGGGGCTACGAGCAGTACTTC.

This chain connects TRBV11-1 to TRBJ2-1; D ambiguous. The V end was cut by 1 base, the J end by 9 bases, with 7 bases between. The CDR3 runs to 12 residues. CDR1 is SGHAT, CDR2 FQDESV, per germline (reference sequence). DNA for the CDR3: TGTGCCAGCAGCTTAGACGTAGCTGAGCAGTTCTTC. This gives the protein CASSLDVAEQFF.

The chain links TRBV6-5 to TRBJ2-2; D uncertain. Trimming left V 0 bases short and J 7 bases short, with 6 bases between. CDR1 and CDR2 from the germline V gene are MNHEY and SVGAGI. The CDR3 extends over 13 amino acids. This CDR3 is CASSYSRSGELFF. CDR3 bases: TGTGCCAGCAGTTACTCTCGTAGCGGGGAGCTGTTTTTT.

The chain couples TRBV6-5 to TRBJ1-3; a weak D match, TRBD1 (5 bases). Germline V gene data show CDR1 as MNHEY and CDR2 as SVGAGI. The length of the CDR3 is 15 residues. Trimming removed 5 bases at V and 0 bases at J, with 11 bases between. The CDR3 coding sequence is TGTGCCAGCAGTACGACAGCACGCTCTGGAAACACCATATATTTT. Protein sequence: CASSTTARSGNTIYF.

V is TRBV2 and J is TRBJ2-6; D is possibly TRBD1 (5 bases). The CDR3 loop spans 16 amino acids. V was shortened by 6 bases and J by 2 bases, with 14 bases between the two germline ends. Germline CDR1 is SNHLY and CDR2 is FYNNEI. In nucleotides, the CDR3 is TGTGCCAGCAGGGCAGGGATCTTCACTGGGGCCAACGTCCTGACTTTC. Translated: CASRAGIFTGANVLTF.

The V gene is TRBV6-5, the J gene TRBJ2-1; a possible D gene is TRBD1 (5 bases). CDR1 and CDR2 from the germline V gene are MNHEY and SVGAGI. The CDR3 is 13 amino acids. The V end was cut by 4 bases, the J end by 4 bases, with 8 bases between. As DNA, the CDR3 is TGTGCCAGCAGTTCCGACAGTTACAATGAGCAGTTCTTC. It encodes CASSSDSYNEQFF.

The CDR3 nucleotides are TGTGCCAGCAGGCCAAACAGGGGAGGCACCGGGGAGCTGTTTTTT. Translated: CASRPNRGGTGELFF. V and J are TRBV7-9 and TRBJ2-2; D may be TRBD1 (7 bases). There are 15 residues in the CDR3. Looked up from germline, CDR1 is SEHNR and CDR2 is FQNEAQ (reference sequence). V lost 6 bases and J 4 bases, leaving 15 bases between the germline ends. Complete variable domain (other parts from reference TRBV7-9 and TRBJ2-2): DTGVSQNPRHKITKRGQNVTFRCDPISEHNRLYWYRQTLGQGPEFLTYFQNEAQLEKSRLLSDRFSAERPKGSFSTLEIQRTEQGDSAMYLCASRPNRGGTGELFFGEGSRLTVL.